One sample yielded the 21 T cell receptor beta chains listed below, sequenced in a study of cytomegalovirus exposure and HLA in healthy donors. With 60 Vbeta and 13 Jbeta primers, the PCR was carried out. Generated by immunoSEQ multiplex PCR, the TCRdb table keeps only in-frame clones and is missing some. Its table records about 120,000 clones. Sequenced input: PBMCs. The receptors here all came from a man aged 30-40 years in good health and CMV-seronegative.

V gene TRBV2 combines with J gene TRBJ1-1; D gene ambiguous. Trimming left V 7 bases short and J 1 base short, with 10 bases between. CDR1 and CDR2 (germline): SNHLY, FYNNEI. This CDR3 region has 13 residues. The CDR3 protein is CASNPSGNTEAFF. The CDR3 nucleotides are TGTGCCAGCAACCCATCGGGGAACACTGAAGCTTTCTTT.

The V and J genes are TRBV30 and TRBJ2-7; 8 bases agree with TRBD1. With 4 bases clipped from V and 5 bases from J, the junction kept 10 bases outside the gene matches. Germline CDR1 is GTSNPN and CDR2 is SVGIG (reference sequence). The CDR3 loop spans 14 amino acids. The CDR3 DNA reads TGTGCCTGGACCCACGGGACAGGAATCGACGAGCAGTACTTC. It encodes CAWTHGTGIDEQYF.

The chain joins TRBV5-1 to TRBJ2-5, with 7 bases identical to TRBD2. Germline V gives CDR1 SGHRS, CDR2 YFSETQ. With V trimmed by 3 bases and J by 5 bases, 13 bases remained unmatched. CDR3 length: 16 residues. The chain's CDR3 is CASSSQLGTTWETQYF. As DNA, the CDR3 is TGCGCCAGCAGCTCCCAGCTTGGGACTACCTGGGAGACCCAGTACTTC.

This chain uses TRBV2 with TRBJ1-1; 10 positions agree with TRBD1. V shed 6 bases, J shed 6 bases, and the junction held 1 base outside the gene matches. Germline CDR1 SNHLY, CDR2 FYNNEI. The CDR3 sequence is 12 residues long. CDR3 coding DNA: TGTGCCAGCAGCGGACAGGGGGCTGAAGCTTTCTTT. Encoded protein: CASSGQGAEAFF.

The chain uses TRBV6-1 and TRBJ2-7; no firm D call. Germline V gene data show CDR1 as MNHNS and CDR2 as SASEGT. V was cut by 6 bases and J by 2 bases, with 17 bases left in between. The CDR3 runs 15 residues. Written as DNA, the CDR3 is TGTGCCAGCAGCGCCGGGTCCCAATTCACCTACGAGCAGTACTTC. It specifies CASSAGSQFTYEQYF.

The V and J genes are TRBV6-1 and TRBJ2-7; D is possibly TRBD1 (6 bases). Trimming took 7 bases from V and 3 from J, leaving 16 bases between them. This CDR3 region has 14 residues. Germline V gene lookup returns CDR1 MNHNS and CDR2 SASEGT. The CDR3 DNA is TGTGCCAGCACCTTCGCGACAGGCAGCTACGAGCAGTACTTC. Its protein product is CASTFATGSYEQYF.

V and J are TRBV5-1 and TRBJ2-7; a weak D match, TRBD2 (7 bases). The ends were cut back, 2 bases at V and 4 bases at J, with 13 bases in the middle. CDR1 and CDR2 from the germline V gene are SGHRS and YFSETQ. This CDR3 has 14 residues. CDR3: CASSFGGADYEQYF. The CDR3 nucleotides are TGCGCCAGCAGCTTTGGGGGGGCCGATTACGAGCAGTACTTC.

The rearrangement joins TRBV29-1 to TRBJ1-1; the D gene is possibly TRBD1 (5 bases). From germline, CDR1 is SQVTM and CDR2 ANQGSEA. Trimming shortened V by 8 bases and J by 0 bases, and 16 bases separated the two germline ends. CDR3 length equals 14 residues. Here the CDR3 DNA reads TGCAGCCCGGGGGGAGTCGGCCTGAACACTGAAGCTTTCTTT. Amino acid sequence: CSPGGVGLNTEAFF.

V and J are TRBV6-1 and TRBJ2-7, with D maybe TRBD2 (5 bases). CDR3 length: 13 amino acids. Germline CDR1 and CDR2: MNHNS and SASEGT. Trimming took 8 bases from V and 0 from J, leaving 11 bases between them. Here the CDR3 DNA reads TGTGCCAGCCTGGGAGTTAGCTCCTACGAGCAGTACTTC. Protein: CASLGVSSYEQYF.

This rearrangement joins TRBV11-2 to TRBJ2-7; 7 nucleotides line up with TRBD1. The CDR3 has 16 amino acids. Germline lookup yields CDR1 SGHAT and CDR2 FQNNGV. J gave up 0 bases and V 6 bases, and 11 bases lay outside the gene matches. CDR3 sequence reads: CASRSPGTVTSYEQYF. As DNA, the CDR3 is TGTGCCAGCAGATCTCCCGGGACAGTGACCTCCTACGAGCAGTACTTC.

The chain recombines TRBV5-1 with TRBJ1-5; the match to TRBD1 covers 7 bases. CDR1 SGHRS and CDR2 YFSETQ come from the germline V gene. The CDR3 runs to 18 residues. V lost 0 bases, J lost 7 bases, and 16 bases stayed unmatched. The CDR3 DNA sequence: TGCGCCAGCAGCTTGGGGGACTTAGCCTCAGGGGGAGCACAGCCCCAGCATTTT. Protein sequence: CASSLGDLASGGAQPQHF.

The chain has TRBV28 and TRBJ1-1; D not certain. CDR3 length: 12 residues. Germline assignment: CDR1 MDHEN and CDR2 SYDVKM. Trimming pared 2 bases from V and 2 bases from J, leaving 3 bases between. CDR3 nucleotides: TGTGCCAGCAGTTTAGTAAACACTGAAGCTTTCTTT. Residues: CASSLVNTEAFF. Combining the CDR3 with reference TRBV28 and TRBJ1-1 gives the whole variable domain DVKVTQSSRYLVKRTGEKVFLECVQDMDHENMFWYRQDPGLGLRLIYFSYDVKMKEKGDIPEGYSVSREKKERFSLILESASTNQTSMYLCASSLVNTEAFFGQGTRLTVV.

The chain has TRBV5-6 and TRBJ2-1, with D unclear. Trimming shortened V by 1 base and J by 4 bases, and 6 bases separated the two germline ends. Looked up from germline, CDR1 is SGHDT and CDR2 is YYEEEE. This CDR3 contains 13 residues. CDR3 sequence: CASSLRVYNEQFF. As DNA, the CDR3 is TGTGCCAGCAGCTTGCGGGTATACAATGAGCAGTTCTTC.

CDR3 in amino acids: CASSLSATGPGDEKLFF. The CDR3 bases are TGTGCCAGCAGCTTATCCGCGACAGGGCCAGGTGATGAAAAACTGTTTTTT. V usage is TRBV7-8 and J usage is TRBJ1-4; 7 nucleotides line up with TRBD1. Germline V gene sequence: CDR1 SGHVS, CDR2 FQNEAQ. The trim removed 2 bases at V and 6 bases at J, leaving 12 bases unmatched. The CDR3 contains 17 residues.

The chain employs TRBV7-9 and TRBJ2-5; 7 bases map to TRBD2. Germline CDR1 reads SEHNR; CDR2 reads FQNEAQ (reference sequence). This CDR3 contains 14 residues. Losses at the gene ends were 5 bases for V and 7 bases for J; bases not matched to a gene: 10. The CDR3 bases are TGTGCCAGCAGCATACTCGGACTAGACTGGACCCAGTACTTC. It yields the protein CASSILGLDWTQYF.

The chain recombines TRBV15 with TRBJ1-2, with 9 bases aligning to TRBD1. V gave up 3 bases and J gave up 5 bases; unmatched junction bases: 7. Germline V gene lookup returns CDR1 LNHNV and CDR2 YYDKDF (reference sequence). The CDR3 loop spans 15 amino acids. The CDR3: CATSSPGQGRYGYTF. The DNA for the CDR3 is TGTGCCACCAGCAGCCCCGGACAGGGGCGATATGGCTACACCTTC.

J is TRBJ2-7 and V is TRBV19; D is possibly TRBD1 (6 bases). The CDR3 is 13 amino acids. V lost 5 bases, J lost 1 base, and 9 bases lay in between. Germline CDR1 and CDR2: LNHDA and SQIVND (reference sequence). In DNA form, the CDR3 reads TGTGCCAGTAGTTACGGACAGTCCTACGAGCAGTACTTC. Translation: CASSYGQSYEQYF.

V gene TRBV7-8 combines with J gene TRBJ1-2, with 9 bases matching TRBD1. The CDR3 has 14 residues. Germline V gene sequence: CDR1 SGHVS, CDR2 FQNEAQ. V trimming: 6 bases; J trimming: 4 bases; junction bases outside the gene matches: 6. CDR3 coding DNA: TGTGCCAGCAGTCGCCGGGACAGGGCCTATGGCTACACCTTC. This encodes CASSRRDRAYGYTF.

This rearrangement joins TRBV12-5 to TRBJ2-1; a weak D match, TRBD1 (6 bases). The CDR3 has 15 residues. Germline CDR1 reads LGHNT; CDR2 reads FRNRAP. V was cut by 1 base and J by 8 bases, with 15 bases left in between. In nucleotides, the CDR3 is TGTGCTAGTGGTTTGGGGGGGACAATGGGGGATGAGCAGTTCTTC. Translation gives CASGLGGTMGDEQFF.

The V and J genes are TRBV7-3 and TRBJ2-2; D uncertain. V lost 1 base and J lost 0, with 9 bases in between. Germline-derived CDR1 and CDR2 are SGHTA and FQGTGA. The CDR3 is 16 amino acids. The CDR3 is CASSLNAPANTGELFF. CDR3 DNA sequence: TGTGCCAGCAGCTTAAACGCCCCAGCGAACACCGGGGAGCTGTTTTTT. The variable domain in full, completed from reference TRBV7-3 and TRBJ2-2, reads GAGVSQTPSNKVTEKGKYVELRCDPISGHTALYWYRQSLGQGPEFLIYFQGTGAADDSGLPNDRFFAVRPEGSVSTLKIQRTERGDSAVYLCASSLNAPANTGELFFGEGSRLTVL.

The chain combines TRBV19 with TRBJ1-5; no clear D. V lost 9 bases to trimming and J lost 3 bases, with 12 bases between them. Germline V gene data show CDR1 as LNHDA and CDR2 as SQIVND (reference sequence). The CDR3 is 13 residues long. Here the CDR3 reads CASDGGFNQPQHF. As DNA, the CDR3 is TGTGCCAGCGACGGAGGTTTCAATCAGCCCCAGCATTTT. Together with reference TRBV19 and TRBJ1-5, the CDR3 gives the full variable domain: DGGITQSPKYLFRKEGQNVTLSCEQNLNHDAMYWYRQDPGQGLRLIYYSQIVNDFQKGDIAEGYSVSREKKESFPLTVTSAQKNPTAFYLCASDGGFNQPQHFGDGTRLSIL.